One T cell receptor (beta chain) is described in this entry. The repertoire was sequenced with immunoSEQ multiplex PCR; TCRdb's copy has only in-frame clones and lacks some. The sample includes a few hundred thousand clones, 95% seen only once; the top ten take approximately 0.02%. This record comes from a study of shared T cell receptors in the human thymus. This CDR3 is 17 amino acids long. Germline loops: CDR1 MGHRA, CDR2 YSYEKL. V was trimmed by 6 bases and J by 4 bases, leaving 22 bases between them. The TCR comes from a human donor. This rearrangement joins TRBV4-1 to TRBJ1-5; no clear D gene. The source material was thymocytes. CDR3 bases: TGCGCCAGCAGTGAGAATATCGCGAGGGATACAAATCAGCCCCAGCATTTT. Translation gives CASSENIARDTNQPQHF.